The 30 T cell receptor beta chains below all came from one sample that was sequenced in a study of Tregs in tolerant kidney transplant recipients. Measured with immunoSEQ multiplex PCR; TCRdb has only the in-frame clones, and not every one. This table holds fewer than 100,000 clones, under 95% found once. The sample in question was CD4+ T cells from blood, obtained before the transplant. The source is a human donor who received a combined kidney and bone marrow transplant.

This clone was observed a single time. This chain uses TRBV6-1 with TRBJ1-2; 9 bases match TRBD1. Per germline, CDR1 MNHNS and CDR2 SASEGT. The CDR3 length is 14 residues. With 5 bases clipped from V and 3 bases from J, the junction kept 4 bases outside the gene matches. The CDR3 region has the DNA TGTGCCAGCAGTTATGGGACAGGGTACTATGGCTACACCTTC. Its translation is CASSYGTGYYGYTF.

This clone came up a few times. The gene calls are TRBV6-6 and TRBJ2-7; D possibly corresponds to TRBD1 (5 bases). The V and J ends lost 3 bases and 9 bases respectively, with 15 bases between them. This CDR3 has 13 residues. CDR1 is MNHNY and CDR2 is SVGAGI in the germline V gene (reference sequence). CDR3 DNA sequence: TGTGCCAGCAGTTATGAGCAAAGGGGTGTGCAGTACTTC. Translation: CASSYEQRGVQYF.

The chain uses TRBV18 and TRBJ2-1; TRBD2 matches 11 bases. V dropped 7 bases and J dropped 4; count of bases not matched to a gene: 15. The CDR3 sequence is 18 residues long. From germline, CDR1 is KGHSH and CDR2 LQKENI. CDR3 nucleotides: TGTGCCAGCTTAACCGGGACTAGCGGACCCCGGGGTTACAATGAGCAGTTCTTC. It yields the protein CASLTGTSGPRGYNEQFF.

The chain uses TRBV11-2 and TRBJ2-3, with D perhaps TRBD1 (6 bases). The V end lost 6 bases, the J end lost 6 bases, and 13 bases lay between the germline ends. Looked up from germline, CDR1 is SGHAT and CDR2 is FQNNGV. The CDR3 consists of 13 residues. The CDR3 loop reads CASRGTGMDTQYF. CDR3 DNA sequence: TGTGCCAGCAGGGGTACAGGGATGGATACGCAGTATTTT.

The chain is built from TRBV7-3 and TRBJ1-2; unclear D gene. Germline loops: CDR1 SGHTA, CDR2 FQGTGA. V was cut by 5 bases and J by 8 bases, with 18 bases left in between. There are 14 residues in the CDR3. The CDR3 coding sequence is TGTGCCAGCAGCGACGCGAAGCGAGGTTCAGGCTACACCTTC. This encodes CASSDAKRGSGYTF.

The V and J genes are TRBV7-3 and TRBJ2-3; 7 nucleotides align to TRBD2. V lost 5 bases and J lost 4; bases outside the gene matches: 3. CDR1 is SGHTA and CDR2 is FQGTGA in the germline V gene. The CDR3 spans 13 residues. CDR3 DNA: TGTGCCAGCAGCCGACTAGCTGCAGATACGCAGTATTTT. It translates to CASSRLAADTQYF.

The chain uses TRBV6-6 and TRBJ1-6, with unresolved D. Trimming pared 3 bases from V and 6 bases from J, leaving 9 bases between. The CDR3 extends over 14 amino acids. Germline V gives CDR1 MNHNY, CDR2 SVGAGI (reference sequence). CDR3 in DNA: TGTGCCAGCAGTTATCAGCGGATTAATTCACCCCTCCACTTT. It yields the protein CASSYQRINSPLHF.

The V and J genes are TRBV7-3 and TRBJ1-2; the match to TRBD1 covers 7 bases. This CDR3 comprises 13 residues. The germline gives CDR1 SGHTA, CDR2 FQGTGA. The V and J ends lost 3 bases and 7 bases, in that order; junction bases with no gene match: 5. Here the CDR3 DNA reads TGTGCCAGCAGCTTGCAACAGGGGATTGGCTACACCTTC. Protein: CASSLQQGIGYTF.

This chain joins TRBV9 and TRBJ2-5; tentative D call: TRBD2 (5 bases). The germline CDR1 and CDR2 sequences are SGDLS and YYNGEE. Trimming shortened V by 0 bases and J by 7 bases, and 13 bases separated the two germline ends. The length of the CDR3 is 14 residues. In DNA, the CDR3 is TGTGCCAGCAGCGTAGGAATAGCTGGAGGGACCCAGTACTTC. Protein sequence: CASSVGIAGGTQYF.

The genes are TRBV7-3 and TRBJ2-7; 8 nucleotides match TRBD2. Germline V CDR1 and CDR2: SGHTA, FQGTGA. The CDR3 is 13 residues long. V was clipped by 5 bases and J by 6 bases; unmatched bases: 6. Here the CDR3 DNA reads TGTGCCAGCAGCCAAGCGGGGGCCTCCGAGCAGTACTTC. Translating it yields CASSQAGASEQYF.

This sequence joins TRBV11-2 and TRBJ2-3; the D is unclear. V was shortened by 2 bases and J by 0 bases, with 6 bases between the two germline ends. Germline loops: CDR1 SGHAT, CDR2 FQNNGV. This CDR3 is built from 14 residues. For the CDR3, the DNA is TGTGCCAGCAGCTTATATCCTAGCACAGATACGCAGTATTTT. This encodes CASSLYPSTDTQYF. The full variable domain, with the rest looked up from reference TRBV11-2 and TRBJ2-3, is EAGVAQSPRYKIIEKRQSVAFWCNPISGHATLYWYQQILGQGPKLLIQFQNNGVVDDSQLPKDRFSAERLKGVDSTLKIQPAKLEDSAVYLCASSLYPSTDTQYFGPGTRLTVL.

The J gene is TRBJ1-1, the V gene TRBV25-1, with D tentatively TRBD1 (6 bases). Germline-derived CDR1 and CDR2 are MGHDK and SYGVNS. V was cut by 5 bases and J by 5 bases, with 9 bases left in between. This CDR3 is built from 12 residues. The CDR3, as DNA: TGTGCCAGCAGTACAGGGCTAACTGAAGCTTTCTTT. Amino acids: CASSTGLTEAFF. The whole variable domain, filled in from reference TRBV25-1 and TRBJ1-1, reads EADIYQTPRYLVIGTGKKITLECSQTMGHDKMYWYQQDPGMELHLIHYSYGVNSTEKGDLSSESTVSRIRTEHFPLTLESARPSHTSQYLCASSTGLTEAFFGQGTRLTVV.

V and J are TRBV11-2 and TRBJ2-5; 12 bases fit TRBD1. CDR3 size: 13 residues. Unmatched junction bases numbered 1, after V lost 4 bases and J lost 7 bases. Germline V CDR1 and CDR2: SGHAT, FQNNGV. The CDR3 loop is CASSWDRGPTQYF. The CDR3 bases are TGTGCCAGCAGCTGGGACAGGGGGCCGACCCAGTACTTC.

The CDR3 DNA reads TGTGCCAGCTCACCACAGGCAGGGAAGAACGAGCAGTACTTC. Protein: CASSPQAGKNEQYF. The chain carries TRBV18 and TRBJ2-7; possibly TRBD1 for D (5 bases). Germline V gives CDR1 KGHSH, CDR2 LQKENI. V dropped 1 base and J dropped 5 bases, with 12 bases sitting between them. The CDR3 is 14 residues long.

The J gene is TRBJ2-1, the V gene TRBV19, with 11 bases fitting TRBD1. The germline gives CDR1 LNHDA, CDR2 SQIVND (reference sequence). CDR3 size: 15 residues. V gave up 6 bases and J gave up 7 bases; unmatched junction bases: 8. The CDR3 DNA is TGTGCCAGTAGGGGACAGGGGGGTTCAGGAAATGAGCAGTTCTTC. Encoded protein: CASRGQGGSGNEQFF.

V and J are TRBV19 and TRBJ1-4; TRBD1 matches at 7 bases. Trimming cost V 8 bases and J 8 bases; bases outside gene matches: 14. The CDR3 totals 15 residues. Germline V gene lookup returns CDR1 LNHDA and CDR2 SQIVND (reference sequence). The CDR3 bases are TGTGCCAGTGCTCCTCCGAGACAGGGTGGAGAAAAACTGTTTTTT. Its protein product is CASAPPRQGGEKLFF.

The rearrangement uses TRBV29-1 and TRBJ2-1, with D unresolved. The CDR3 length is 16 residues. Germline V gene data show CDR1 as SQVTM and CDR2 as ANQGSEA. Trimming removed 3 bases from V and 3 bases from J, with 18 bases in between. CDR3 sequence reads: CSVEGQEAAFYNEQFF. The CDR3 coding sequence is TGCAGCGTTGAGGGTCAAGAGGCCGCCTTCTACAATGAGCAGTTCTTC.

CDR3 amino acids: CASSEEQGYSPLHF. The CDR3, as DNA: TGTGCCAGCAGTGAAGAACAGGGGTATTCACCCCTCCACTTT. The chain uses TRBV2 and TRBJ1-6; 7 bases agree with TRBD1. Germline assignment: CDR1 SNHLY and CDR2 FYNNEI. The CDR3 has 14 residues. Trimming removed 1 base from V and 8 bases from J; junction bases left unmatched: 2.

This chain connects TRBV19 to TRBJ2-3; 9 nucleotides agree with TRBD2. The V gene end was trimmed by 6 bases and the J gene end by 4 bases; junction bases not matched to a gene: 8. The CDR3 spans 15 residues. Germline CDR1 LNHDA, CDR2 SQIVND (reference sequence). CDR3 loop: CASRGTSLIADTQYF. DNA of the CDR3: TGTGCCAGTAGGGGGACTAGCTTGATTGCAGATACGCAGTATTTT. Filled out from reference TRBV19 and TRBJ2-3, the complete variable domain reads DGGITQSPKYLFRKEGQNVTLSCEQNLNHDAMYWYRQDPGQGLRLIYYSQIVNDFQKGDIAEGYSVSREKKESFPLTVTSAQKNPTAFYLCASRGTSLIADTQYFGPGTRLTVL.

The rearrangement joins TRBV7-2 to TRBJ2-5; 7 bases fit TRBD1. The CDR3 covers 14 residues. The V gene end was trimmed by 5 bases and the J gene end by 1 base; junction bases not matched to a gene: 4. The germline CDR1 and CDR2 sequences are SGHTA and FQGNSA. The CDR3: CASSTGTAQETQYF. Written as DNA, the CDR3 is TGTGCCAGCAGCACAGGGACAGCCCAAGAGACCCAGTACTTC.

The gene calls are TRBV13 and TRBJ2-1; 11 bases match TRBD2. Germline-derived CDR1 and CDR2 are PRHDT and FYEKMQ (reference sequence). V shed 0 bases, J shed 10 bases, and the junction held 8 bases outside the gene matches. There are 16 residues in the CDR3. The CDR3 DNA follows: TGTGCCAGCAGCTTAGGACTAGCGGGAGCTATATGGGAGCAGTTCTTC. It specifies CASSLGLAGAIWEQFF.

The chain couples TRBV6-4 to TRBJ2-5, with 8 nucleotides matching TRBD2. J was trimmed by 4 bases and V by 6 bases; bases with no gene match: 10. This CDR3 contains 15 residues. Germline CDR1 MRHNA, CDR2 SNTAGT. CDR3 nucleotide sequence: TGTGCCAGCAGCGTATTCGGGGGGGCTGCAGAGACCCAGTACTTC. Encoded protein: CASSVFGGAAETQYF.

Here the CDR3 reads CASSNRDRITDTQYF. The DNA for the CDR3 is TGTGCCAGCAGCAACCGGGACAGGATCACAGATACGCAGTATTTT. The genes are TRBV5-4 and TRBJ2-3; 8 bases map to TRBD1. V lost 4 bases, J lost 2 bases, and 6 bases stayed unmatched. Germline V gene data show CDR1 as SGHNT and CDR2 as YYREEE (reference sequence). CDR3 size: 15 residues.

The chain employs TRBV19 and TRBJ2-6; D is perhaps TRBD2 (5 bases). This CDR3 spans 18 amino acids. V lost 3 bases, J lost 0 bases, and 15 bases lay in between. CDR1 and CDR2 (germline): LNHDA, SQIVND (reference sequence). CDR3 in amino acids: CASSILRGNNSGANVLTF. Here the CDR3 DNA reads TGTGCCAGTAGTATCCTCCGGGGTAACAACTCTGGGGCCAACGTCCTGACTTTC.

The chain joins TRBV4-3 to TRBJ2-3; 9 bases fit TRBD2. The CDR3 is 17 residues long. Trimming at V came to 0 bases and at J to 4 bases, leaving 8 bases not matched to a gene. Germline loops: CDR1 LGHNA, CDR2 YSLEER. CDR3 coding DNA: TGCGCCAGCAGCCAAGAGCTGGGAGCGGGAGGATCAGATACGCAGTATTTT. Translated: CASSQELGAGGSDTQYF.

The rearrangement uses TRBV7-3 and TRBJ2-3; 8 nucleotides align to TRBD1. Germline-derived CDR1 and CDR2 are SGHTA and FQGTGA. CDR3 size: 15 residues. V shed 6 bases, J shed 2 bases, and the junction held 7 bases outside the gene matches. The CDR3 DNA is TGTGCCAGCAGAGGACAGGGCCGAAACACAGATACGCAGTATTTT. It is translated as CASRGQGRNTDTQYF. Using reference TRBV7-3 and TRBJ2-3 for the parts outside the CDR3, the full variable domain is GAGVSQTPSNKVTEKGKYVELRCDPISGHTALYWYRQSLGQGPEFLIYFQGTGAADDSGLPNDRFFAVRPEGSVSTLKIQRTERGDSAVYLCASRGQGRNTDTQYFGPGTRLTVL.

A single count supports this clone. V is TRBV28 and J is TRBJ2-3; 8 bases map to TRBD1. The germline V gene has CDR1 MDHEN and CDR2 SYDVKM. Trimming at V came to 5 bases and at J to 8 bases, leaving 9 bases not matched to a gene. This CDR3 is built from 14 residues. The CDR3 spells CASSPRGRVVTQYF. The CDR3 DNA reads as TGTGCCAGCAGTCCCAGGGGGCGAGTGGTTACGCAGTATTTT.

The genes are TRBV5-6 and TRBJ2-1; 12 bases map to TRBD2. The CDR3 has 16 residues. CDR1 and CDR2 from the germline V gene are SGHDT and YYEEEE. With V trimmed by 1 base and J by 9 bases, 8 bases remained unmatched. The CDR3 protein is CASSLSLLAGGLEQFF. The CDR3 DNA follows: TGTGCCAGCAGCTTGTCATTACTAGCGGGGGGCCTTGAGCAGTTCTTC.

This chain connects TRBV14 to TRBJ1-2, with D maybe TRBD1 (5 bases). V dropped 2 bases and J dropped 5 bases, with 9 bases sitting between them. This CDR3 has 13 amino acids. The germline CDR1 and CDR2 sequences are SGHDN and FVKESK. In nucleotides, the CDR3 is TGTGCCAGCAGCCAACAGGGATTATATGGCTACACCTTC. The encoded protein is CASSQQGLYGYTF. The complete variable domain, with remaining parts taken from reference TRBV14 and TRBJ1-2, reads EAGVTQFPSHSVIEKGQTVTLRCDPISGHDNLYWYRRVMGKEIKFLLHFVKESKQDESGMPNNRFLAERTGGTYSTLKVQPAELEDSGVYFCASSQQGLYGYTFGSGTRLTVV.

Concerning this clone: Other DNA sequences in the sample encode the same CDR3. The V call is TRBV11-2, the J call TRBJ1-6, with 7 bases matching TRBD1. V was clipped by 4 bases and J by 0 bases; unmatched bases: 3. The length of the CDR3 is 16 residues. Germline-derived CDR1 and CDR2 are SGHAT and FQNNGV. CDR3 nucleotides: TGTGCCAGCAGCTCGAGGGACAGCTCCTATAATTCACCCCTCCACTTT. Amino acids: CASSSRDSSYNSPLHF.